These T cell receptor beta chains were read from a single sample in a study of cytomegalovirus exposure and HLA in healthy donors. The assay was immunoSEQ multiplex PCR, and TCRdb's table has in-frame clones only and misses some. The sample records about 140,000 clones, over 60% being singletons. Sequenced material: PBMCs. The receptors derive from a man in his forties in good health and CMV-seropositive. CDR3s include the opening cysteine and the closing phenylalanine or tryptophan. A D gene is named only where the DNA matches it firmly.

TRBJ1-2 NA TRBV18 CASSPRESLTYGYTF
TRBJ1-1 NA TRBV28 CASSFSFGRGTEAFF
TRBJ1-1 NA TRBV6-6 CASCSMAVEAFF
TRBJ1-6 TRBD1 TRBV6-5 CASRQAGQANSPLHF
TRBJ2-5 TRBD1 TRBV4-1 CASSQAQGTGRETQYF
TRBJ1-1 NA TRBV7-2 CASSPRPGMNTEAFF
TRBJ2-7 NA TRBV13 CASSLGHYEQYF
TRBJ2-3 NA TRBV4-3 CASSQAGTTDTQYF
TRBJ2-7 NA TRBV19 CASSYGLGDSYEQYF
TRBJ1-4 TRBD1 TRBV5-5 CASSLDIHRGEKLFF
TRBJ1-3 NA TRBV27 CASSLRHRAGNTIYF
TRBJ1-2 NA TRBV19 CATFTGGHGYTF
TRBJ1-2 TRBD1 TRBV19 CASSFQGANYGYTF
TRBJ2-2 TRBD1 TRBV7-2 CASSLVGTGRSTGELFF
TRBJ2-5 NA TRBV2 CASSEEGTLRGQYF
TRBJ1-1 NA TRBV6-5 CASSYLDRYTEAFF